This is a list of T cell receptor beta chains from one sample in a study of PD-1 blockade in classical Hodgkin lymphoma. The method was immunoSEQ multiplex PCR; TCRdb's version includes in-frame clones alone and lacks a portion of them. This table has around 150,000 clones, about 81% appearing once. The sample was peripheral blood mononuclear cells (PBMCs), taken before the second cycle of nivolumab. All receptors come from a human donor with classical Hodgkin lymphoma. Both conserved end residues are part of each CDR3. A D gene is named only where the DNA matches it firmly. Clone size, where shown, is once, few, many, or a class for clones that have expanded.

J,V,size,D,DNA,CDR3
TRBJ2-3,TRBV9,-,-,TGTGCCAGCAGCGTAAGTGCGGGGGCCACAGATACGCAGTATTTT,CASSVSAGATDTQYF
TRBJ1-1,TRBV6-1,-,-,TGTGCCAGCAGCCGAGGACAACATGAAGCTTTCTTT,CASSRGQHEAFF
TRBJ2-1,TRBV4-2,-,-,TGTGCCAGCAGCACCCCGACTTTGATCAATGAGCAGTTCTTC,CASSTPTLINEQFF
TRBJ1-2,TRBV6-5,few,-,TGTGCCAGCAGTGAACCCGGAAAAATTGGCTACACCTTC,CASSEPGKIGYTF
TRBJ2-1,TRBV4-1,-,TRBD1,TGCGCCAGCAGCCCCGACAGGGGCTCAGGCAATGAGCAGTTCTTC,CASSPDRGSGNEQFF
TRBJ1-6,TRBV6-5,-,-,TGTGCCAGCAGTTACCTTCGTCGATCTAATTCACCCCTCCACTTT,CASSYLRRSNSPLHF
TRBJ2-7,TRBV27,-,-,TGTGCCAGCAGTTTAGCGGCAACCCTCCCTCACTACGAGCAGTACTTC,CASSLAATLPHYEQYF
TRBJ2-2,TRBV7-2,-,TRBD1,TGTGCCAGCAGCCAAGGACAGGGGGCTCCCTTCACCGGGGAGCTGTTTTTT,CASSQGQGAPFTGELFF
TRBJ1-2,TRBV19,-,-,TGTGCCAGTAGTCCACAAGGAGATGGCTACACCTTC,CASSPQGDGYTF
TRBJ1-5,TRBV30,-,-,TGTGCCTGGAGTGGGGCGAATAGCAATCAGCCCCAGCATTTT,CAWSGANSNQPQHF
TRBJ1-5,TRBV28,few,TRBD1,TGTGCCAGCAGTTTAGGGACAGGGAATCAGCCCCAGCATTTT,CASSLGTGNQPQHF
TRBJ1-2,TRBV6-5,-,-,TGTGCCAGCAGTTACCCCGGGGGCGGCTACACCTTC,CASSYPGGGYTF
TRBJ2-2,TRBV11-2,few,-,TGTGCCAGCAACAAGTCAGGGTTGAGCCCCGGGGAGCTGTTTTTT,CASNKSGLSPGELFF
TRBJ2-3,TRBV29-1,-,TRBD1,TGCAGCGTTGTATACAGGGGAACAGATACGCAGTATTTT,CSVVYRGTDTQYF
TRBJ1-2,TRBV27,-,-,TGTGCCAGCAGTTTATTTTCGAACTATGGCTACACCTTC,CASSLFSNYGYTF
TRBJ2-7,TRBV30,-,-,TGTGCCTGGGTCCCGCCCCTTGGATCCGGACACGAGCAGTACTTC,CAWVPPLGSGHEQYF
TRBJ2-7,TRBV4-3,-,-,TGCGCCAGCAGCCAAGGGACAGAGGGCTACGAGCAGTACTTC,CASSQGTEGYEQYF
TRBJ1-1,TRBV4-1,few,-,TGCGCCAGCAGCCACCACAGGGTTGGGACTGAAGCTTTCTTT,CASSHHRVGTEAFF
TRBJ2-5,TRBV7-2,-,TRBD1,TGTGCCAGCAGCTCCGCAGGGGGCAGGGAGACCCAGTACTTC,CASSSAGGRETQYF
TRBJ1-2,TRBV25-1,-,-,TGTGCCAGCAGTGAACTTGGGGGCGGCAGCTATGGCTACACCTTC,CASSELGGGSYGYTF
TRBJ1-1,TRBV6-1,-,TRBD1,TGTGCCAGCACTAAAACAGGGGGCCAGAACACTGAAGCTTTCTTT,CASTKTGGQNTEAFF
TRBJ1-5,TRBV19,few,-,TGTGCCAGTAGTATAGTGGGGCAGGGCTATCAGCCCCAGCATTTT,CASSIVGQGYQPQHF
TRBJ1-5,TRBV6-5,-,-,TGTGCCAGCAGTTATCGAGGGTACAATCAGCCCCAGCATTTT,CASSYRGYNQPQHF
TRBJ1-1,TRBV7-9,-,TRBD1,TGTGCCAGCAGCTTCGGGCCCGGGGACAGGGGAAGAGTGAACACTGAAGCTTTCTTT,CASSFGPGDRGRVNTEAFF
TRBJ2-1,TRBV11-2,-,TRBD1,TGTGCCAGCAGCGAGTACAGGGGCGGCTACAATGAGCAGTTCTTC,CASSEYRGGYNEQFF
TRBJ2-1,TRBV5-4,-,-,TGTGCCAGCAGCTTCTGGGCTCCTCCCTACAATGAGCAGTTCTTC,CASSFWAPPYNEQFF
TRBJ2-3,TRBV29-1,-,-,TGCAGCGTTGGGCGCGGGGGCACAGATACGCAGTATTTT,CSVGRGGTDTQYF
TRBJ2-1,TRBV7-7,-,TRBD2,TGTGCCAGCAGCTTAGATGCCAGCGGGAACAATGAGCAGTTCTTC,CASSLDASGNNEQFF
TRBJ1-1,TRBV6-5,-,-,TGTGCCACCACAGGGTACACTGAAGCTTTCTTT,CATTGYTEAFF
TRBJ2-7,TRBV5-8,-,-,TGTGCCAGCAGCTTGGAAGGCCCCTCCTACGAGCAGTACTTC,CASSLEGPSYEQYF
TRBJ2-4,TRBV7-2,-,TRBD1,TGTGCCAGCAGCCGGGACAGGAACCTAAACATTCAGTACTTC,CASSRDRNLNIQYF
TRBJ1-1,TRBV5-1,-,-,TGCGCCAGCAGCTTGGTGTCGATGAACACTGAAGCTTTCTTT,CASSLVSMNTEAFF
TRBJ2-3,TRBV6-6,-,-,TGTGCCAGCGATTGGGGCGGGGGCACAGATACGCAGTATTTT,CASDWGGGTDTQYF
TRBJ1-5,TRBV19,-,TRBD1,TGTGCCAGTAGTATTTTGACAGGGGTGAGCAATCAGCCCCAGCATTTT,CASSILTGVSNQPQHF
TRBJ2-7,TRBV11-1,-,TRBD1,TGTGCCAGCAGCCCTGGGACAGGGGGCGGCTACGAGCAGTACTTC,CASSPGTGGGYEQYF
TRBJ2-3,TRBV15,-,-,TGTGCCACCAGCGGGGGAACAGGTTATTTCACAGATACGCAGTATTTT,CATSGGTGYFTDTQYF
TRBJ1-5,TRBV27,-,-,TGTGCCAGCAGGGGTGACGCTGGGGGCAGGGAATCTTTT,CASRGDAGGRESF
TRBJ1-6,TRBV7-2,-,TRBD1,TGTGCCAGCAGCCGACAGGGGGCAGGGTCACCCCTCCACTTT,CASSRQGAGSPLHF
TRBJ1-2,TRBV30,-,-,TGTGCCTGGAACCTCGACGACCCCGGCTACACCTTC,CAWNLDDPGYTF
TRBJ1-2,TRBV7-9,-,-,TGTGCCAGCAGCTTTTCCGGTGAAGGGGGGGACTATGGCTACACCTTC,CASSFSGEGGDYGYTF
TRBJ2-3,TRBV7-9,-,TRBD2,TGTGCCAGCAGCCTTCGATCTAGCGGGGGCACAGATACGCAGTATTTT,CASSLRSSGGTDTQYF
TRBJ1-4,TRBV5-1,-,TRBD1,TGCGCCAGCAGCTTAGACAGGGGTGGTGAAAAACTGTTTTTT,CASSLDRGGEKLFF
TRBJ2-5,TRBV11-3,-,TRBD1,TGTGCCAGCAGCCTGGGGACAGGAGAGACCCAGTACTTC,CASSLGTGETQYF
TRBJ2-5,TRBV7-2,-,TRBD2,TGTGCCAGCAGCGAGGGACTAGCGGGTATAGAGACCCAGTACTTC,CASSEGLAGIETQYF
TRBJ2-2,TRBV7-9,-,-,TGTGCCAGCAGCTCGAGTGAAGCCGGGGAGCTGTTTTTT,CASSSSEAGELFF
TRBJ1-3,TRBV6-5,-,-,TGTGCCTCCGGACGGGTTGGAAACACCATATATTTT,CASGRVGNTIYF
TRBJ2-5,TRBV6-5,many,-,TGTGCCAGCAGTTACTCTAGCCCCGGAAAGACCCAGTACTTC,CASSYSSPGKTQYF
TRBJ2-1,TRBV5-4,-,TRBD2,TGTGCCAGCAGCACGGGACTAGCGTTCTCCTACAATGAGCAGTTCTTC,CASSTGLAFSYNEQFF
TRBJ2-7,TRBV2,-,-,TGTGCCAGCAGTCCTGTGGGGGTAGAGCAGTACTTC,CASSPVGVEQYF
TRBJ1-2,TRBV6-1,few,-,TGTGCCAGCAGTGAAGCCTCCCCTTGGCTGGGTGATTACTATGGCTACACCTTC,CASSEASPWLGDYYGYTF
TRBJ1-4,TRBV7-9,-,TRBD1,TGTGCCAGCAGCTCAACAGGGGGTTTGGCTAATGAAAAACTGTTTTTT,CASSSTGGLANEKLFF
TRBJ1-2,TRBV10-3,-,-,TGTGCCATCAGTGATCTAGGGGACCTTACTAACTATGGCTACACCTTC,CAISDLGDLTNYGYTF
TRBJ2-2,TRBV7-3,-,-,TGTGCCAGCAGCCCGGTGGACAGTACAAGATCGAACACCGGGGAGCTGTTTTTT,CASSPVDSTRSNTGELFF
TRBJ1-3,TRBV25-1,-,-,TGTGCCAGCAGTGAAGGGGGCGCGGGTGGAAACACCATATATTTT,CASSEGGAGGNTIYF
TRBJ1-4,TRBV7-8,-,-,TGTGCCAGCAGCTTATTTGCTCCGGGCGTGGAAAAACTGTTTTTT,CASSLFAPGVEKLFF
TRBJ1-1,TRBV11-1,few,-,TGTGCCAGCAGCCCCCCCGTGAGGAGGGAAGCTTTCTTT,CASSPPVRREAFF